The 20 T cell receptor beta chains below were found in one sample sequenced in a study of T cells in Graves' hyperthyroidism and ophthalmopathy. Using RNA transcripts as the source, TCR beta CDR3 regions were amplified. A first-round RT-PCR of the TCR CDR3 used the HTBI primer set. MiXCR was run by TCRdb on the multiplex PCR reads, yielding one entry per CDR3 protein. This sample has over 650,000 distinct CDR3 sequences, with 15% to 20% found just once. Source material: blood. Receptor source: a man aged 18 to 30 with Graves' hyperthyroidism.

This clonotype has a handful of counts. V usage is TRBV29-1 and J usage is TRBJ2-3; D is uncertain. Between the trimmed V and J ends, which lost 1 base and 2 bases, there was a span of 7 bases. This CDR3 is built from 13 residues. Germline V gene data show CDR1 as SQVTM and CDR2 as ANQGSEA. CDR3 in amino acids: CSVEALYTDTQYF. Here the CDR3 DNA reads TGCAGCGTTGAAGCCCTTTACACAGATACGCAGTATTTT.

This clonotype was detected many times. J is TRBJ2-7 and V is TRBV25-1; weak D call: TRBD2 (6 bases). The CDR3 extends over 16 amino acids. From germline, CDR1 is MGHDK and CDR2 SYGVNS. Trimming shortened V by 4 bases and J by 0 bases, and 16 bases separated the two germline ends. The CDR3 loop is CASSAGAATSSYEQYF. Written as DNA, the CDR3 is TGTGCCAGCAGTGCGGGAGCGGCCACTAGCTCCTACGAGCAGTACTTC.

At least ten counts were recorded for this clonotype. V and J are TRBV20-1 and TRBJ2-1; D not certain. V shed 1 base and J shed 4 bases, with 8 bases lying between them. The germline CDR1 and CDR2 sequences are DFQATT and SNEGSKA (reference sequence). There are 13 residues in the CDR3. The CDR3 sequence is CSARGIVYNEQFF. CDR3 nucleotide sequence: TGCAGTGCTAGAGGAATAGTTTACAATGAGCAGTTCTTC.

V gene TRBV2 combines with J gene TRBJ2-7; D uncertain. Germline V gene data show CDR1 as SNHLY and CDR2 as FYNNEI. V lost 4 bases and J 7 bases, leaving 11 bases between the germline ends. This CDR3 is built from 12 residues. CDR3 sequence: CASSGQWGEQYF. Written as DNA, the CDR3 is TGTGCCAGCAGTGGTCAGTGGGGAGAGCAGTACTTC. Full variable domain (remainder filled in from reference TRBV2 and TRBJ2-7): EPEVTQTPSHQVTQMGQEVILRCVPISNHLYFYWYRQILGQKVEFLVSFYNNEISEKSEIFDDQFSVERPDGSNFTLKIRSTKLEDSAMYFCASSGQWGEQYFGPGTRLTVT.

CDR3 bases: TGTGCCAGCAGCCTCACACAGGGGAGGACCTACGAGCAGTACTTC. This encodes CASSLTQGRTYEQYF. The gene calls are TRBV7-2 and TRBJ2-7; TRBD1 might be the D (7 bases). The CDR3 contains 15 residues. Germline V gene sequence: CDR1 SGHTA, CDR2 FQGNSA. Between the trimmed V and J ends, which lost 5 bases and 2 bases, there was a span of 16 bases.

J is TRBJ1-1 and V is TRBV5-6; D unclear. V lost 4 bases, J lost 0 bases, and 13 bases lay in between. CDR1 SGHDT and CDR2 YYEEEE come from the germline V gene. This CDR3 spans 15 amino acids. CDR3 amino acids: CASSRRATMNTEAFF. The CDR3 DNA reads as TGTGCCAGCAGCCGGAGGGCTACGATGAACACTGAAGCTTTCTTT. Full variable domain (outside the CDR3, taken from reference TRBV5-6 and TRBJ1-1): DAGVTQSPTHLIKTRGQQVTLRCSPKSGHDTVSWYQQALGQGPQFIFQYYEEEERQRGNFPDRFSGHQFPNYSSELNVNALLLGDSALYLCASSRRATMNTEAFFGQGTRLTVV.

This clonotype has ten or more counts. CDR3 DNA sequence: TGTGCCAGCAGGGGACAGGGTCCCTACGAGCAGTACTTC. Translated, it gives CASRGQGPYEQYF. The chain couples TRBV28 to TRBJ2-7, with TRBD1 matching over 9 bases. Germline CDR1 reads MDHEN; CDR2 reads SYDVKM. The junction had 2 bases not matched to a gene; V was cut back by 6 bases and J by 2 bases. This CDR3 is built from 13 residues.

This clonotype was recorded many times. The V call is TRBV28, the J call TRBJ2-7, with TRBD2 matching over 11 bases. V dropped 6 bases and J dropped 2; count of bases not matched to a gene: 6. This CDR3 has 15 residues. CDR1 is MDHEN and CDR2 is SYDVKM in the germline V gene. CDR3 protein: CASSRTSGFAYEQYF. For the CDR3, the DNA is TGTGCCAGCAGCAGGACTAGCGGGTTCGCCTACGAGCAGTACTTC.

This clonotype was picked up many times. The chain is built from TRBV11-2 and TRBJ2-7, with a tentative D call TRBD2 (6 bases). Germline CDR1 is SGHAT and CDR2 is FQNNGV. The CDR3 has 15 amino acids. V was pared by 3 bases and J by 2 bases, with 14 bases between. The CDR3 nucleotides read TGTGCCAGCAGCTTGAGCGGAGGGGTCCCCTACGAGCAGTACTTC. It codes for CASSLSGGVPYEQYF.

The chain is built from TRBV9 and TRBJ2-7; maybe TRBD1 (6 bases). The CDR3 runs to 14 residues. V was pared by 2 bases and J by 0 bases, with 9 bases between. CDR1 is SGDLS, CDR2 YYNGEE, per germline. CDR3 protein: CASSVQGNSYEQYF. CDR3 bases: TGTGCCAGCAGCGTCCAGGGGAACTCCTACGAGCAGTACTTC.

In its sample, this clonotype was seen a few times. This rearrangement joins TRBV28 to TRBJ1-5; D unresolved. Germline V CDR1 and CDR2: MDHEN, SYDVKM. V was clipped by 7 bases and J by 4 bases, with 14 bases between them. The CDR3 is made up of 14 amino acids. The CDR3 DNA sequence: TGTGCCAGCATCCGGGTACGGGTTAATCAGCCCCAGCATTTT. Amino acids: CASIRVRVNQPQHF.

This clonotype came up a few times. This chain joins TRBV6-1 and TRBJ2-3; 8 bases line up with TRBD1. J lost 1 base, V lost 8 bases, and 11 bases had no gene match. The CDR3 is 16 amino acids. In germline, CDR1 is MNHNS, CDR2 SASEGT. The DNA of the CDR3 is TGTGCCAGCTCAGACAGGGGAGGAGTAGGCACAGATACGCAGTATTTT. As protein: CASSDRGGVGTDTQYF.

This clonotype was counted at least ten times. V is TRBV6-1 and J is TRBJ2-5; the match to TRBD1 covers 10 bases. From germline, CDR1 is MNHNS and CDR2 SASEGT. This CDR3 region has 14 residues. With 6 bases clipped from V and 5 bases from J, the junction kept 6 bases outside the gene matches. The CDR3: CASRLTGGFETQYF. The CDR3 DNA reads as TGTGCCAGCAGACTGACAGGGGGCTTTGAGACCCAGTACTTC.

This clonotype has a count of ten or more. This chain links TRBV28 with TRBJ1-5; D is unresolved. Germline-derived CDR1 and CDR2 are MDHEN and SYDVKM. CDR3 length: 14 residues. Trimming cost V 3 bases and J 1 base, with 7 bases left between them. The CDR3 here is CASSLFQSNQPQHF. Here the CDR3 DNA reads TGTGCCAGCAGTTTGTTCCAGAGCAATCAGCCCCAGCATTTT.

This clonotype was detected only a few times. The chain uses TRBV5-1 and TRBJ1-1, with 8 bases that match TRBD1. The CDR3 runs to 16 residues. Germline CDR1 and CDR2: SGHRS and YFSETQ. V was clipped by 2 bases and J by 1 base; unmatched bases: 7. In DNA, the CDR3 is TGCGCCAGCAGCTTTACAGGGGGTGGTCGGAACACTGAAGCTTTCTTT. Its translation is CASSFTGGGRNTEAFF.

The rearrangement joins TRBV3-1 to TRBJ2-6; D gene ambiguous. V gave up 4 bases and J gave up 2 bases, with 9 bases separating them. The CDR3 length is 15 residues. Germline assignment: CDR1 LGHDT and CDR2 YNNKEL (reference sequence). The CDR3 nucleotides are TGTGCCAGCAGCCGGTCCCTGCCTGGGGCCAACGTCCTGACTTTC. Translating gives CASSRSLPGANVLTF.

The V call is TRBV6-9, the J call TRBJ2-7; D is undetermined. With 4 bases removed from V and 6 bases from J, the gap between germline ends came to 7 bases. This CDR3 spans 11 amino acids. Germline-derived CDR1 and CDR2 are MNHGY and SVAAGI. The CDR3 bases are TGTGCCAGCAGTTCCATAGGCGAGCAGTACTTC. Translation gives CASSSIGEQYF.

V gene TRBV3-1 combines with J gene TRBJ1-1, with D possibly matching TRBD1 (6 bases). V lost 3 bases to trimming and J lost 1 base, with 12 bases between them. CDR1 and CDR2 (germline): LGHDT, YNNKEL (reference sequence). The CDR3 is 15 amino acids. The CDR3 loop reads CASSQHREGNTEAFF. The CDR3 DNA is TGTGCCAGCAGCCAGCACAGGGAGGGGAACACTGAAGCTTTCTTT.

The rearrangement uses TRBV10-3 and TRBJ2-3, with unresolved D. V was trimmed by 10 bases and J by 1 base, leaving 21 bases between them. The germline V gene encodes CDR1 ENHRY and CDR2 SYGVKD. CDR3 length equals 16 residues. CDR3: CATLQSWGEGTDTQYF. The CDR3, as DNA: TGTGCCACCCTCCAGTCGTGGGGTGAGGGCACAGATACGCAGTATTTT.

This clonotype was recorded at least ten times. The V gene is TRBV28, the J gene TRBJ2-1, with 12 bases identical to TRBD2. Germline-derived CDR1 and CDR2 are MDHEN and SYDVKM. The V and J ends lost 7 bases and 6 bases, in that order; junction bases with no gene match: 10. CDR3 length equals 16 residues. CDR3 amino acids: CASTWALAGGPNEQFF. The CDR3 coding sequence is TGTGCCAGCACATGGGCACTAGCGGGAGGACCCAATGAGCAGTTCTTC.